One and the same sample provided the 17 T cell receptor beta chains below, sequenced in a study of shared clonotypes between healthy human individuals. Measured with immunoSEQ multiplex PCR; TCRdb has only the in-frame clones, and not every one. This sample has about 490,000 clones, with about 72% found just once. Sequencing input: PBMCs. The receptors were gathered from a woman in her thirties or forties in good health. Some clones in this sample may be carry-over from other donors' samples.

The table lists this clone with a count of one. The V gene is TRBV7-9, the J gene TRBJ2-5, with D unclear. Germline assignment: CDR1 SEHNR and CDR2 FQNEAQ (reference sequence). The CDR3 has 14 amino acids. V was trimmed by 2 bases and J by 2 bases, leaving 9 bases between them. CDR3 amino acids: CASSLNLGQETQYF. DNA for the CDR3: TGTGCCAGCAGCTTAAATCTAGGGCAAGAGACCCAGTACTTC.

V is TRBV25-1 and J is TRBJ1-1; no clear D gene. The CDR3 sequence is 13 residues long. With 1 base removed from V and 3 bases from J, the gap between germline ends came to 6 bases. Germline loops: CDR1 MGHDK, CDR2 SYGVNS. The CDR3, as DNA: TGTGCCAGCAGTGAATTTCCGGACACTGAAGCTTTCTTT. This codes for CASSEFPDTEAFF.

CDR3 amino acids: CASSNLAGVTGGQYF. CDR3 coding DNA: TGTGCCAGCAGTAACCTAGCGGGAGTAACAGGCGGGCAGTATTTT. The chain combines TRBV6-5 with TRBJ2-3; 10 bases agree with TRBD2. The V gene end was trimmed by 5 bases and the J gene end by 11 bases; junction bases not matched to a gene: 13. CDR1 is MNHEY and CDR2 is SVGAGI in the germline V gene. The CDR3 is 15 residues long.

The chain uses TRBV5-6 and TRBJ2-6; D remains ambiguous. The length of the CDR3 is 15 residues. Per germline, CDR1 SGHDT and CDR2 YYEEEE. Trimming took 0 bases from V and 3 from J, leaving 7 bases between them. CDR3 region: CASSLGERGANVLTF. CDR3 sequence (DNA): TGTGCCAGCAGCTTGGGGGAACGTGGGGCCAACGTCCTGACTTTC.

This clone has a count of ten or more. V is TRBV19 and J is TRBJ2-1, with TRBD2 matching 11 bases. CDR3 length equals 13 residues. From germline, CDR1 is LNHDA and CDR2 SQIVND (reference sequence). The junction had 1 base not matched to a gene; V was cut back by 9 bases and J by 3 bases. The chain's CDR3 is CASGTSGYNEQFF. DNA of the CDR3: TGTGCCAGCGGGACTAGCGGCTACAATGAGCAGTTCTTC. The complete variable domain, with remaining parts taken from reference TRBV19 and TRBJ2-1, reads DGGITQSPKYLFRKEGQNVTLSCEQNLNHDAMYWYRQDPGQGLRLIYYSQIVNDFQKGDIAEGYSVSREKKESFPLTVTSAQKNPTAFYLCASGTSGYNEQFFGPGTRLTVL.

The chain is built from TRBV6-1 and TRBJ1-5, with TRBD1 matching over 8 bases. Germline V lookup: CDR1 MNHNS, CDR2 SASEGT. Trimming took 1 base from V and 9 from J; bases not matched to a gene: 8. CDR3 size: 15 residues. This chain's CDR3 is CASSEVRQGRGPQHF. The CDR3 bases are TGTGCCAGCAGTGAAGTGAGACAGGGGCGAGGGCCCCAGCATTTT.

The CDR3, as DNA: TGCGCCAGCAGCTGGGGAAGTACAGGGAACACTGAAGCTTTCTTT. It codes for CASSWGSTGNTEAFF. The chain uses TRBV5-1 and TRBJ1-1, with D possibly being TRBD1 (5 bases). The CDR3 is made up of 15 amino acids. CDR1 is SGHRS and CDR2 is YFSETQ in the germline V gene. Trimming removed 3 bases from V and 1 base from J, with 13 bases in between. The entire variable domain, with the rest obtained from reference TRBV5-1 and TRBJ1-1, is as follows: KAGVTQTPRYLIKTRGQQVTLSCSPISGHRSVSWYQQTPGQGLQFLFEYFSETQRNKGNFPGRFSGRQFSNSRSEMNVSTLELGDSALYLCASSWGSTGNTEAFFGQGTRLTVV.

The chain carries TRBV28 and TRBJ1-5, with D hard to call. Trimming cost V 8 bases and J 0 bases, with 11 bases left between them. Germline V gene data show CDR1 as MDHEN and CDR2 as SYDVKM. The CDR3 consists of 14 residues. The CDR3, as DNA: TGTGCCAGCTTGTTGGGCGGTAGCAATCAGCCCCAGCATTTT. Translating it yields CASLLGGSNQPQHF. The full variable domain, with the rest looked up from reference TRBV28 and TRBJ1-5, is DVKVTQSSRYLVKRTGEKVFLECVQDMDHENMFWYRQDPGLGLRLIYFSYDVKMKEKGDIPEGYSVSREKKERFSLILESASTNQTSMYLCASLLGGSNQPQHFGDGTRLSIL.

This clone was counted ten times or more. V usage is TRBV30 and J usage is TRBJ1-5, with 9 bases fitting TRBD1. The CDR3 is 18 amino acids. Germline lookup yields CDR1 GTSNPN and CDR2 SVGIG (reference sequence). V shed 1 base and J 0 bases; nucleotides not matched to a gene: 10. CDR3 bases: TGTGCCTGGAGTGCCGGGCGGACAGGGGCTTATAGCAATCAGCCCCAGCATTTT. This sequence encodes CAWSAGRTGAYSNQPQHF.

The chain carries TRBV15 and TRBJ1-1; D may be TRBD1 (6 bases). This CDR3 is 18 amino acids long. CDR1 is LNHNV and CDR2 is YYDKDF in the germline V gene (reference sequence). With 4 bases removed from V and 0 bases from J, the gap between germline ends came to 21 bases. The CDR3 sequence: CATSKSWGQVDLNTEAFF. The CDR3 DNA is TGTGCCACCAGCAAATCCTGGGGACAAGTCGACCTGAACACTGAAGCTTTCTTT. Using reference TRBV15 and TRBJ1-1 for the parts outside the CDR3, the full variable domain is DAMVIQNPRYQVTQFGKPVTLSCSQTLNHNVMYWYQQKSSQAPKLLFHYYDKDFNNEADTPDNFQSRRPNTSFCFLDIRSPGLGDTAMYLCATSKSWGQVDLNTEAFFGQGTRLTVV.

The chain carries TRBV7-2 and TRBJ2-5; weak D call: TRBD1 (6 bases). From germline, CDR1 is SGHTA and CDR2 FQGNSA. Trimming shortened V by 1 base and J by 5 bases, and 11 bases separated the two germline ends. CDR3 length: 14 amino acids. In DNA form, the CDR3 reads TGTGCCAGCAGCTTAGACTCGCAGGGGGAGACCCAGTACTTC. It yields the protein CASSLDSQGETQYF.

The chain uses TRBV18 and TRBJ1-1, with D unresolved. Trimming took 4 bases from V and 0 from J, leaving 12 bases between them. Germline V gene sequence: CDR1 KGHSH, CDR2 LQKENI. The CDR3 runs to 15 residues. This CDR3 is CASSRERIMNTEAFF. CDR3 bases: TGTGCCAGCTCACGAGAGAGGATTATGAACACTGAAGCTTTCTTT.

As for this clone: The sample has other DNA sequences that encode this CDR3 too. The chain carries TRBV18 and TRBJ2-5; possible D gene TRBD1, 5 bases. The CDR3 has 15 amino acids. Looked up from germline, CDR1 is KGHSH and CDR2 is LQKENI. V was pared by 2 bases and J by 0 bases, with 10 bases between. The CDR3 DNA is TGTGCCAGCTCACCATTGGGGCGCAACCAAGAGACCCAGTACTTC. This codes for CASSPLGRNQETQYF. Complete variable domain (other parts from reference TRBV18 and TRBJ2-5): NAGVMQNPRHLVRRRGQEARLRCSPMKGHSHVYWYRQLPEEGLKFMVYLQKENIIDESGMPKERFSAEFPKEGPSILRIQQVVRGDSAAYFCASSPLGRNQETQYFGPGTRLLVL.

The chain is built from TRBV9 and TRBJ1-1, with D perhaps TRBD1 (6 bases). The CDR3 sequence is 15 residues long. Germline V gene data show CDR1 as SGDLS and CDR2 as YYNGEE. Trimming shortened V by 4 bases and J by 4 bases, and 17 bases separated the two germline ends. Here the CDR3 reads CASSSEWGAPTEAFF. CDR3 nucleotide sequence: TGTGCCAGCAGCTCAGAGTGGGGGGCGCCCACTGAAGCTTTCTTT.

The rearrangement links TRBV2 to TRBJ1-5, with no clear D. Per the germline V gene, CDR1 is SNHLY and CDR2 is FYNNEI. V was trimmed by 3 bases and J by 0 bases, leaving 6 bases between them. The CDR3 loop spans 14 amino acids. The CDR3 region has the DNA TGTGCCAGCAGTGACTTAGTTAGCAATCAGCCCCAGCATTTT. This encodes CASSDLVSNQPQHF.

The chain recombines TRBV5-5 with TRBJ1-1; D remains unclear. From germline, CDR1 is SGHKS and CDR2 YYEKEE (reference sequence). The CDR3 has 14 amino acids. Trimming took 4 bases from V and 1 from J, leaving 11 bases between them. The CDR3, as DNA: TGTGCCAGCAGCAAAGGTAGGCAGAACACTGAAGCTTTCTTT. Translation: CASSKGRQNTEAFF.

This clone was observed a few times. The chain has TRBV27 and TRBJ2-2; 10 bases map to TRBD2. V shed 3 bases, J shed 6 bases, and the junction held 4 bases outside the gene matches. In germline, CDR1 is MNHEY, CDR2 SMNVEV (reference sequence). The CDR3 runs to 15 residues. The CDR3 here is CASSFTSGIAGELFF. CDR3 DNA sequence: TGTGCCAGCAGTTTTACTAGCGGGATTGCCGGGGAGCTGTTTTTT.